This is a list of T cell receptor beta chains from one sample in a study of regulatory T cells in long-lasting Graves disease. TCRdb ran MiXCR on the multiplex PCR reads and lists one entry per CDR3 protein. The sample shows 440,000 or so distinct CDR3 sequences, around 15% of them seen only once. These data also formed part of another study, on T cells in Graves' hyperthyroidism and ophthalmopathy.

Here the sequenced sample was peripheral blood mononuclear cells (PBMCs), taken at new diagnosis, from a patient treated with antithyroid drugs. The receptors come from a woman in her thirties with Graves disease. Each CDR3 is given with its conserved first and last residue. A D gene is named only where the DNA matches it firmly. Clone size is given for some rows only: seen once, a few or many times, or a class if the clone is expanded.

j_call clone_size d_call v_call cdr3_aa cdr3_nt
TRBJ2-5 many TRBD2 TRBV12-3/TRBV12-4 CASSSGGLSETQYF TGTGCCAGCAGTTCCGGGGGACTATCAGAGACCCAGTACTTC
TRBJ1-2 few TRBD1 TRBV24-1 CATSKGQGGGYTF TGTGCCACCAGTAAGGGACAGGGAGGTGGCTACACCTTC
TRBJ1-3 few TRBD1 TRBV28 CASRRSGTGTPGNTIYF TGTGCCAGCAGGCGATCCGGGACAGGGACGCCTGGAAACACCATATATTTT
TRBJ2-1 NA NA TRBV10-3 CAISESNEQFF TGTGCCATCAGTGAGTCGAATGAGCAGTTCTTC
TRBJ2-1 many NA TRBV11-2 CASSLRRDYEQFF TGTGCCAGCAGCCTACGACGGGACTATGAGCAGTTCTTC
TRBJ1-3 NA NA TRBV6-2/TRBV6-3 CASGWGKSGNTIYF TGTGCCAGCGGCTGGGGAAAGAGTGGAAACACCATATATTTT
TRBJ1-5 NA NA TRBV5-8 CASSSPPSYSNQPQHF TGTGCCAGCAGCTCTCCACCGAGTTATAGCAATCAGCCCCAGCATTTT
TRBJ1-1 many TRBD1 TRBV28 CASSFPYGGTGIRYTEAFF TGTGCCAGCAGTTTTCCATATGGCGGGACAGGGATTAGGTACACTGAAGCTTTCTTT
TRBJ2-1 many TRBD2 TRBV3-1 CASSQGSSGYYNEQFF TGTGCCAGCAGCCAAGGGTCTAGCGGTTACTACAATGAGCAGTTCTTC
TRBJ1-1 NA NA TRBV5-1 CASRPGGDTEAFF TGCGCCAGCAGGCCGGGAGGGGACACTGAAGCTTTCTTT
TRBJ2-1 many TRBD2 TRBV20-1 CSAFSGGHNEQFF TGCAGTGCCTTTAGCGGGGGCCACAATGAGCAGTTCTTC
TRBJ1-5 NA NA TRBV7-2 CASSPGGQPNQPQHF TGTGCCAGCAGCCCCGGGGGGCAGCCAAATCAGCCCCAGCATTTT
TRBJ2-5 many NA TRBV2 CASSLNMGETQYF TGTGCCAGCAGTCTCAACATGGGGGAGACCCAGTACTTC
TRBJ2-7 NA NA TRBV12-3/TRBV12-4 CASRLTYVSYEQYF TGTGCCAGCAGACTAACTTACGTCTCCTACGAGCAGTACTTC
TRBJ2-7 many TRBD1 TRBV7-9 CASSYRQGAFYEQYF TGTGCCAGCAGCTATAGACAGGGGGCATTTTACGAGCAGTACTTC
TRBJ1-6 NA NA TRBV5-1 CASSLSFLDSPLHF TGCGCCAGCAGCCTATCCTTTTTGGATTCACCCCTCCACTTT
TRBJ2-5 many TRBD1 TRBV6-2/TRBV6-3 CASSSRTGQETQYF TGTGCCAGCAGTTCCCGGACAGGGCAGGAGACCCAGTACTTC
TRBJ2-7 many NA TRBV6-1 CASSPWDGSYEQYF TGTGCCAGCAGTCCCTGGGACGGGAGTTACGAGCAGTACTTC
TRBJ2-1 NA NA TRBV13 CASSFWVRTPISYNEQFF TGTGCCAGCAGCTTTTGGGTCAGGACCCCGATCTCCTACAATGAGCAGTTCTTC
TRBJ2-7 many TRBD2 TRBV12-3/TRBV12-4 CASNWGLAGPYEQYF TGTGCCAGCAATTGGGGACTAGCGGGGCCCTACGAGCAGTACTTC
TRBJ1-4 NA NA TRBV27 CASSYGTSNEKLFF TGTGCCAGCAGTTACGGCACCTCTAATGAAAAACTGTTTTTT
TRBJ1-2 many TRBD1 TRBV28 CASSETPGTGGNGYTF TGTGCCAGCAGTGAAACCCCCGGGACAGGAGGCAATGGCTACACCTTC
TRBJ2-5 NA NA TRBV19 CASSTRGNPGTQYF TGTGCCAGTAGCACCCGGGGGAACCCGGGGACCCAGTACTTC
TRBJ1-5 many NA TRBV18 CASSPEQGNQPQHF TGTGCCAGCTCACCGGAACAGGGCAATCAGCCCCAGCATTTT
TRBJ1-1 many TRBD1 TRBV27 CASSPDRERGDTEAFF TGTGCCAGCAGTCCAGACAGGGAAAGAGGGGACACTGAAGCTTTCTTT
TRBJ2-1 many NA TRBV28 CASSQSGIYNEQFF TGTGCCAGCAGCCAGTCGGGGATCTACAATGAGCAGTTCTTC
TRBJ2-1 many TRBD1 TRBV5-8 CASGLGQGGANEQFF TGTGCCAGCGGATTGGGACAGGGGGGGGCCAATGAGCAGTTCTTC
TRBJ2-1 many NA TRBV11-2 CASSLDLAGEQFF TGTGCCAGCAGCTTAGATTTGGCGGGTGAGCAGTTCTTC
TRBJ2-7 many TRBD1 TRBV5-4 CASRPDRGNVGSYEQYF TGTGCCAGCAGGCCCGACAGGGGGAACGTGGGATCCTACGAGCAGTACTTC